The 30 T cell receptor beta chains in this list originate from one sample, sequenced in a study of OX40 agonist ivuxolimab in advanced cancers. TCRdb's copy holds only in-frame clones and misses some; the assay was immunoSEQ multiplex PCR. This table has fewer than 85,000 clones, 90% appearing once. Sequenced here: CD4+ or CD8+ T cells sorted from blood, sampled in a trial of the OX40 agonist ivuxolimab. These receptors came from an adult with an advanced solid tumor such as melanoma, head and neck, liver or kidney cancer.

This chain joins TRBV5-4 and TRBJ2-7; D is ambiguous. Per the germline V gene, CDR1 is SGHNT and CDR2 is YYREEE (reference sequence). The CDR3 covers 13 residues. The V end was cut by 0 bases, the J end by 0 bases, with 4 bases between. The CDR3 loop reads CASSLATSYEQYF. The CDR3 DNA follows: TGTGCCAGCAGCTTGGCTACCTCCTACGAGCAGTACTTC.

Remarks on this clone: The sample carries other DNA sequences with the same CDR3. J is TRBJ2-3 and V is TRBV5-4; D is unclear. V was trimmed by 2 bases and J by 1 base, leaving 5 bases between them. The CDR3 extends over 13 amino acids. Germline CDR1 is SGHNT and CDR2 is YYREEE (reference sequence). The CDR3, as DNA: TGTGCCAGCAGCTTCCCCGGCACAGATACGCAGTATTTT. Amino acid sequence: CASSFPGTDTQYF. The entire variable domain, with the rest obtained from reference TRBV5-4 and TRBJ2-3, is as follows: ETGVTQSPTHLIKTRGQQVTLRCSSQSGHNTVSWYQQALGQGPQFIFQYYREEENGRGNFPPRFSGLQFPNYSSELNVNALELDDSALYLCASSFPGTDTQYFGPGTRLTVL.

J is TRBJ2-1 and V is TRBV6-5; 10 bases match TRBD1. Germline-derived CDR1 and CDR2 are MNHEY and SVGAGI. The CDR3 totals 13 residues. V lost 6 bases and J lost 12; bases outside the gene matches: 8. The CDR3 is CASRTGGPTAQFF. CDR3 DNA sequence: TGTGCCAGCAGGACAGGGGGCCCTACAGCGCAGTTCTTC.

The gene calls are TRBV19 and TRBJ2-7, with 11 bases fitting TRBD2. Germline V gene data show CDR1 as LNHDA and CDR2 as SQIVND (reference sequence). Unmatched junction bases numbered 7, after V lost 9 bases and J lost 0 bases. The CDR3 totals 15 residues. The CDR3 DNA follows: TGTGCCAGCGGCCCCACTAGCGGGAGCTCCTACGAGCAGTACTTC. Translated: CASGPTSGSSYEQYF.

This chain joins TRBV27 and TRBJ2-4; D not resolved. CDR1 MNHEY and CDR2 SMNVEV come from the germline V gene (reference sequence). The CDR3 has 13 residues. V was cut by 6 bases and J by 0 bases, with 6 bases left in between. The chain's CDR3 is CASSPIAKNIQYF. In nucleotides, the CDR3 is TGTGCCAGCAGCCCGATAGCCAAAAACATTCAGTACTTC.

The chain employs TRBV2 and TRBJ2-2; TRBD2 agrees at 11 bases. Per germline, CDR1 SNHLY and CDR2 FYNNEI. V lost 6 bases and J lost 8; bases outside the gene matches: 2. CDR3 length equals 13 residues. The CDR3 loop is CASRASGRGELFF. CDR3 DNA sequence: TGTGCCAGCAGAGCTAGCGGGAGGGGGGAGCTGTTTTTT.

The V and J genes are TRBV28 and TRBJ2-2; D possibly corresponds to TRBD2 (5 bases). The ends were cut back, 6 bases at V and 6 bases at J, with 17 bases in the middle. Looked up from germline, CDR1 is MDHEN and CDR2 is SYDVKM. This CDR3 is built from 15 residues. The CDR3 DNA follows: TGTGCCAGCAGGCCGCGGGCCTACCTGTCCGGGGAGCTGTTTTTT. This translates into CASRPRAYLSGELFF.

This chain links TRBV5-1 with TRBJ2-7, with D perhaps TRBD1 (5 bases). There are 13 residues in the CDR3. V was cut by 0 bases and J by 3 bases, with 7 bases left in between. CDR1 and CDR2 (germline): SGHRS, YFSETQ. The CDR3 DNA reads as TGCGCCAGCAGCTTGGGCAGGGTCTACGAGCAGTACTTC. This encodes CASSLGRVYEQYF. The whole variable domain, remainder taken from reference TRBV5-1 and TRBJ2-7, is KAGVTQTPRYLIKTRGQQVTLSCSPISGHRSVSWYQQTPGQGLQFLFEYFSETQRNKGNFPGRFSGRQFSNSRSEMNVSTLELGDSALYLCASSLGRVYEQYFGPGTRLTVT.

The CDR3 sequence: CASSQRTAGQPQHF. The CDR3 nucleotides are TGCGCCAGCAGCCAGCGGACAGCGGGCCAGCCCCAGCATTTT. The chain recombines TRBV4-1 with TRBJ1-5; possibly TRBD1 for D (6 bases). Germline loops: CDR1 MGHRA, CDR2 YSYEKL. The CDR3 is 14 amino acids. V lost 3 bases, J lost 7 bases, and 13 bases lay in between.

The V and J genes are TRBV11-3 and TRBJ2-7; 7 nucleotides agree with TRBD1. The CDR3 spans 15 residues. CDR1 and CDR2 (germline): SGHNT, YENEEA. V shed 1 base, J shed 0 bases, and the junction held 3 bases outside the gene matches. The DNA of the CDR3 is TGTGCCAGCAGCTTAGTATCAGGGGGCTCCTACGAGCAGTACTTC. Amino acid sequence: CASSLVSGGSYEQYF.

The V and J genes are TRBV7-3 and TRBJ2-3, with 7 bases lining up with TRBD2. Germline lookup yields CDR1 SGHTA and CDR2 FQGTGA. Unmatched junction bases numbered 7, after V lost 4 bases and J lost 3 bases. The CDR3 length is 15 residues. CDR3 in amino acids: CASSSAGVGTDTQYF. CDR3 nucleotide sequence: TGTGCCAGCAGCTCCGCGGGGGTAGGGACAGATACGCAGTATTTT.

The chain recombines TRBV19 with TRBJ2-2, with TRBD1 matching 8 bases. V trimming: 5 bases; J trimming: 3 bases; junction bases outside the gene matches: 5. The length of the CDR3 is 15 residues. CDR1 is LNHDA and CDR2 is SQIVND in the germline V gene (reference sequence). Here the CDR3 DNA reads TGTGCCAGTAGTCCGGACAGGGCGGACACCGGGGAGCTGTTTTTT. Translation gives CASSPDRADTGELFF.

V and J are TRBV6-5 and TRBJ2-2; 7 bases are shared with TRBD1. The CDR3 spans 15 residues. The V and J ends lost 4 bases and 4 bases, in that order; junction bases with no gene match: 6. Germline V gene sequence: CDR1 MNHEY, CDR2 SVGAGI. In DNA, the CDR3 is TGTGCCAGCAGTTTCTCGACAGGGATCACCGGGGAGCTGTTTTTT. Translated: CASSFSTGITGELFF.

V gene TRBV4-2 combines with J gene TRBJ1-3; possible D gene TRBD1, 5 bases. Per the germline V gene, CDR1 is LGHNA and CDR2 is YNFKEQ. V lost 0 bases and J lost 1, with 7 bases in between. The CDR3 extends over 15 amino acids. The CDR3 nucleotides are TGTGCCAGCAGCCAAGATTGGGGGTCTGGAAACACCATATATTTT. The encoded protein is CASSQDWGSGNTIYF.

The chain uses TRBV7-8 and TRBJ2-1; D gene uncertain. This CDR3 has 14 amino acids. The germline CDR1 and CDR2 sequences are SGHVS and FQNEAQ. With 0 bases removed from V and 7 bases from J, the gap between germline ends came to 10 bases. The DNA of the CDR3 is TGTGCCAGCAGCTTAGCGAGGCGGCTAAATGAGCAGTTCTTC. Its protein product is CASSLARRLNEQFF.

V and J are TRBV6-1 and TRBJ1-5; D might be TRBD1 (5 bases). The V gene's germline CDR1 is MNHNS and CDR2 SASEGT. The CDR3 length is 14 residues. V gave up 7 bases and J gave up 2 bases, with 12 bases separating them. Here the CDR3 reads CASIGGYGNQPQHF. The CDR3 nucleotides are TGTGCCAGCATTGGGGGGTATGGCAATCAGCCCCAGCATTTT.

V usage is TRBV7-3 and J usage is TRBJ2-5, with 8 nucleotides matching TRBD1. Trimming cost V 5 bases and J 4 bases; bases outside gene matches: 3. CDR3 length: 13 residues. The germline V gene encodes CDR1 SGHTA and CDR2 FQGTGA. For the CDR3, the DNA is TGTGCCAGCAGCAACGGACAGGGAGAGACCCAGTACTTC. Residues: CASSNGQGETQYF.

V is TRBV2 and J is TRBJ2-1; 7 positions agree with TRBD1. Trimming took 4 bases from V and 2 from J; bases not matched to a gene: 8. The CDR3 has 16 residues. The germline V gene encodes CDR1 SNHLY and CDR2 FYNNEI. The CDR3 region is CASSGQGAWTYNEQFF. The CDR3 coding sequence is TGTGCCAGCAGTGGACAGGGAGCGTGGACCTACAATGAGCAGTTCTTC.

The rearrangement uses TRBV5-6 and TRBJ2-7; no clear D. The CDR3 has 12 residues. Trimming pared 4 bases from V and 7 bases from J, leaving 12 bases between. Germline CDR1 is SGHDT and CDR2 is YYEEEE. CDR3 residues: CASSPDPGEQYF. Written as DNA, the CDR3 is TGTGCCAGCAGCCCTGACCCTGGGGAGCAGTACTTC.

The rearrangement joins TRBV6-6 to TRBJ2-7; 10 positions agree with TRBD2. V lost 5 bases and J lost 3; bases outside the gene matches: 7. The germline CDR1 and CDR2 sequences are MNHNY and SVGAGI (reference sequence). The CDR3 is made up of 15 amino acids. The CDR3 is CASSISGLADYEQYF. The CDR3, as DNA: TGTGCCAGCAGTATATCCGGACTAGCGGACTACGAGCAGTACTTC.

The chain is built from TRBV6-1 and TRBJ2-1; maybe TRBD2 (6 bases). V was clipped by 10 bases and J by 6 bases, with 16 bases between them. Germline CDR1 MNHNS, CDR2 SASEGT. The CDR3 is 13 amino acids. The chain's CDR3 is CATPRAGSNEQFF. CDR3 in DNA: TGTGCCACCCCCCGGGCGGGGTCCAATGAGCAGTTCTTC.

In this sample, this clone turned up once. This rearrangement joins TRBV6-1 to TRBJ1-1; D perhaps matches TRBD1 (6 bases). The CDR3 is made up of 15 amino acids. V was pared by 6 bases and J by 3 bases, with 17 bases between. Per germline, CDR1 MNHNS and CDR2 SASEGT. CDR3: CASSETTGGHTEAFF. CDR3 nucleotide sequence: TGTGCCAGCAGCGAAACGACAGGCGGGCACACTGAAGCTTTCTTT.

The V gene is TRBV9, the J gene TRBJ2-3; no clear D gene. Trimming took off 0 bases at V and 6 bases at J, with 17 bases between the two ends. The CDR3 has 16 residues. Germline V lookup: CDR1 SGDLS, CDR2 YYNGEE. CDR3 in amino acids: CASSVGKLFSMDTQYF. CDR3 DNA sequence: TGTGCCAGCAGCGTAGGGAAACTATTCTCAATGGATACGCAGTATTTT.

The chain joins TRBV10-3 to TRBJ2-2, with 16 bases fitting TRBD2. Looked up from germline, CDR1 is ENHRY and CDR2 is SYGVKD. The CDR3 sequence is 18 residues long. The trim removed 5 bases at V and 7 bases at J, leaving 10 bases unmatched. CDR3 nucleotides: TGTGCCATCAGTCGATTAGGGACTAGCGGGAGGGCCAACGGGGAGCTGTTTTTT. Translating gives CAISRLGTSGRANGELFF.

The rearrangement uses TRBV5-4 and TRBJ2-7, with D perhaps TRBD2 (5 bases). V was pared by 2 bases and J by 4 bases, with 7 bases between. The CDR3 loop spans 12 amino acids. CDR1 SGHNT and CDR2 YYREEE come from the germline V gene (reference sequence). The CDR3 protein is CASSFERYEQYF. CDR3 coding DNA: TGTGCCAGCAGCTTCGAGCGGTACGAGCAGTACTTC. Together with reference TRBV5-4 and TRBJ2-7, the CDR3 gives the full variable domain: ETGVTQSPTHLIKTRGQQVTLRCSSQSGHNTVSWYQQALGQGPQFIFQYYREEENGRGNFPPRFSGLQFPNYSSELNVNALELDDSALYLCASSFERYEQYFGPGTRLTVT.

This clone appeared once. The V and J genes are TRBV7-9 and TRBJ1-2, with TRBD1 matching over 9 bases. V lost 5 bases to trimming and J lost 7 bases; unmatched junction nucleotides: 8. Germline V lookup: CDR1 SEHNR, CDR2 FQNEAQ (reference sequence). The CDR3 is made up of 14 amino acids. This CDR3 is CASSPFGQGTGYTF. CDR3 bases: TGTGCCAGCAGCCCCTTTGGACAGGGGACTGGCTACACCTTC.

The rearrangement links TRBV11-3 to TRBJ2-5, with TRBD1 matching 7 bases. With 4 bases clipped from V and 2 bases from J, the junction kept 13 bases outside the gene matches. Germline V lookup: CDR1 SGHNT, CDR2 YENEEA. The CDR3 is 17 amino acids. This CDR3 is CASSSSGTATNQETQYF. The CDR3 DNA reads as TGTGCCAGCAGCTCCTCCGGGACAGCCACTAATCAAGAGACCCAGTACTTC.

CDR3 amino acids: CASTAAGREGTQYF. The CDR3 DNA is TGCGCCAGCACCGCGGCGGGGAGAGAAGGGACCCAGTACTTC. This chain uses TRBV4-1 with TRBJ2-5; possible D gene TRBD2, 6 bases. This CDR3 contains 14 residues. Per the germline V gene, CDR1 is MGHRA and CDR2 is YSYEKL. The ends were cut back, 7 bases at V and 7 bases at J, with 19 bases in the middle.

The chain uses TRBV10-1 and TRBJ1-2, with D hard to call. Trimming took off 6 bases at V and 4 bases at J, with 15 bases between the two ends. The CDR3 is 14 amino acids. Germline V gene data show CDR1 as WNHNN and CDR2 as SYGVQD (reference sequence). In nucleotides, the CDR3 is TGCGCCAGCAGGGGAGAATTCCCCCGCTATGGCTACACCTTC. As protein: CASRGEFPRYGYTF.

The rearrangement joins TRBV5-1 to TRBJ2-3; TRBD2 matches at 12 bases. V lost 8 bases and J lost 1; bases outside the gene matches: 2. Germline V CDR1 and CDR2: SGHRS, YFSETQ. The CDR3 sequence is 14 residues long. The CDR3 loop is CASRTSGGTDTQYF. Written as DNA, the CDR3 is TGCGCCAGTAGGACTAGCGGGGGCACAGATACGCAGTATTTT.